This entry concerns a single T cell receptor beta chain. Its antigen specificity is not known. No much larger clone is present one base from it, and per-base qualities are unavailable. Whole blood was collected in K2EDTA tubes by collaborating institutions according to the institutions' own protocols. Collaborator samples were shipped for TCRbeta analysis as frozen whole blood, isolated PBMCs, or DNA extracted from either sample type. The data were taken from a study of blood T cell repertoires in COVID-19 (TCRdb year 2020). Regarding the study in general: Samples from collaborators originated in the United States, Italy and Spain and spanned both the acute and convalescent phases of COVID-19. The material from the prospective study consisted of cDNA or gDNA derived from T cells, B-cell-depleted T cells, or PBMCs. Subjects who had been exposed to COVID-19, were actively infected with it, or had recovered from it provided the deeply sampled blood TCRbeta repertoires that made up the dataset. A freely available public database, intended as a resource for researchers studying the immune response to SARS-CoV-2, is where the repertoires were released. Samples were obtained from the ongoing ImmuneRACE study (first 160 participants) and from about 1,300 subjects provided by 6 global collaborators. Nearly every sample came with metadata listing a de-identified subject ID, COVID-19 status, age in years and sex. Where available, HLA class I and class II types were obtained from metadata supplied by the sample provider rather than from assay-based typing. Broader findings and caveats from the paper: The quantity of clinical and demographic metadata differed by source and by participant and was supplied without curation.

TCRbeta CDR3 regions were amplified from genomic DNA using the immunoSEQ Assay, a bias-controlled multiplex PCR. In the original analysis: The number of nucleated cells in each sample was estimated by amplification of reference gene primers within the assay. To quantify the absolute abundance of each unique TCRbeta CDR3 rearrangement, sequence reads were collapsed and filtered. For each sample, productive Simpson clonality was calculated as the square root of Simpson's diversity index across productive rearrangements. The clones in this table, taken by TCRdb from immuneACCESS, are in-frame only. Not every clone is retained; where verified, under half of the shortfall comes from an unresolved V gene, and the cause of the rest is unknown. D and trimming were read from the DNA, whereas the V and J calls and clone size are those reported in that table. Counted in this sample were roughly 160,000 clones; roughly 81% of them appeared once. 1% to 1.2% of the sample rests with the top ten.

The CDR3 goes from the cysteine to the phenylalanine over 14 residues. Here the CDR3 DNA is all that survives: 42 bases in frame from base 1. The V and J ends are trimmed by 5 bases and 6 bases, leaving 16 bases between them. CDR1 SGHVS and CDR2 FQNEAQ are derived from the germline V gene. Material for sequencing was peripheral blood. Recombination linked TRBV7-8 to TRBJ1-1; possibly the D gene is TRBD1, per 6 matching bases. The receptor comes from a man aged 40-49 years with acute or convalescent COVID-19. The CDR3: CASSRAGDVAEAFF. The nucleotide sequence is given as TGTGCCAGCAGCCGAGCAGGGGATGTGGCTGAAGCTTTCTTT. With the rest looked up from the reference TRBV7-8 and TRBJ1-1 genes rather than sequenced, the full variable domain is GAGVSQSPRYKVAKRGQDVALRCDPISGHVSLFWYQQALGQGPEFLTYFQNEAQLDKSGLPSDRFFAERPEGSVSTLKIQRTQQEDSAVYLCASSRAGDVAEAFFGQGTRLTVV.